This T cell receptor beta chain is from a study of beta chain features in type 1 diabetes. Study observations and caveats: Junctions at VDJ sites from type 1 diabetes patients had fewer insertions and more deletions. There was a moderate but significant shortening of TCRB CDR3s in all four CD4+ subsets of Type 1 diabetes patients. Overrepresentation of cells with high TCR expression could result from cDNA sequencing. Comparison showed that naive, central memory and Treg TCRB repertoires appeared more similar among patients than among healthy donors.

Expressed TCRB transcripts were sequenced because the isolated RNA had all been reverse transcribed beforehand. An average of approximately 4 million reads was obtained for naive, central memory and regulatory T cell samples. Method: immunoSEQ multiplex PCR; TCRdb's copy keeps in-frame clones and lacks some. In the table there are about 120,000 clones, 16% of which are singletons. Per the germline V gene, CDR1 is SGHVS and CDR2 is FQNEAQ. The CDR3 covers 13 residues. V lost 5 bases to trimming and J lost 3 bases; unmatched junction nucleotides: 4. Of note for this clone: The antigen is undetermined.

The V and J genes are TRBV7-8 and TRBJ2-7; 7 nucleotides line up with TRBD1. The sequence was obtained from a man aged 25-40 years with type 1 diabetes. The sequenced material came from central memory CD4+ T cells from blood. The CDR3 is CASSLDRIYEQYF. The CDR3 DNA sequence: TGTGCCAGCAGCCTGGACAGGATCTACGAGCAGTACTTC.